The sequence of this T cell receptor beta chain was determined in a study of blood T cells in healthy people across ages. The second PCR ran about 6 to 12 cycles with a sample-barcoded 5' primer and J-beta primers. One entry per CDR3 protein results from TCRdb running MiXCR on the 5' RACE reads. The sample lists around 1,100,000 distinct CDR3 sequences; more than 30% were seen once. The table lists this clonotype with a few counts. The study recruited healthy Caucasian donors from Russia who were aged roughly 6 to 100. Germline V lookup: CDR1 SQVTM, CDR2 ANQGSEA. This CDR3 has 15 residues. Trimming cost V 6 bases and J 1 base; bases outside gene matches: 10.

The receptor comes from a man younger than 30 in good health. The chain carries TRBV29-1 and TRBJ2-7; 9 bases agree with TRBD1. Source material: blood. CDR3 sequence: CSVGPGQGFSYEQYF. The CDR3 DNA reads TGCAGCGTCGGACCGGGACAGGGTTTTTCCTACGAGCAGTACTTC.